This TCR beta chain was profiled in a study of cytomegalovirus exposure and HLA in healthy donors (dated by TCRdb to about 2017). Looking at the study overall: In an earlier analysis of 587 of the donors, 276 Gb of sequence data and 100 million or so unique TCR beta sequences from roughly 200 million T cells were reported. Roughly 300 gigabases of sequencing data and around 80 million unique TCR sequences made up an early release that covered approximately 620 HLA-typed donors. Of the 300 to 500 genotyped donors, approximately 80% were placed in the genetic ancestry cluster associated with self-reported Caucasian donors. The study aimed to test whether signatures of past pathogen exposure could be identified by cataloging public T cell receptors. The study profiled the T cell repertoires of fewer than 850 subjects by immunosequencing and related them to cytomegalovirus serostatus. A separate validation cohort of 100 to 150 different subjects was used in addition to the roughly 720-subject first cohort. The study combined high-throughput TCR immunosequencing, statistical association of individual TCRs with disease status, and machine learning to predict cytomegalovirus infection status. In a later analysis, previously published TCR beta repertoires from 670 or so donors were re-analyzed and high-resolution HLA genotyping was added so that TCR occurrence patterns could be studied. In the later analysis, no new phenotypic data were used to find candidate immune exposures; instead, reliance was placed on TCR beta sequences and their occurrence across donors. In an earlier analysis of roughly 540 of the donors, high-throughput TCR beta sequencing was used to judge whether each TCR beta V gene segment behaved as functional or pseudogenic. Donor age, sex, ethnicity and CMV serostatus were collected together with the repertoire data. A later genetic analysis took genome-wide SNP genotypes for about 65% of the 666 donors and used that subset as a discovery cohort. Every discovery cohort repertoire had been produced on one sequencing platform. Both class I and class II loci were covered by HLA typing, at four-digit resolution. Typing coverage varied by locus: about 629-630 donors for A, B, C, DRB1 and DQB1; approximately 500 for DQA1; about 590 for DPA1; roughly 450 for DPB1. Four to six DR-DQ haplotypes were handled as single units for association and clustering, since linkage in the cohort was strong. Among roughly 400 genotyped donors of the cohort, an average of approximately 220,000 unique TCR beta nucleotide sequences was sequenced per donor, of which about 20% were non-productive. General findings and caveats noted by the study authors: Because counts were too low, roughly 17 rarely observed V segments, including chromosome 9 orphons, were left out of the earlier analysis of a few hundred of the donors. Because some donors lacked HLA typing at each locus, the association tests relied only on the typed subset. Linkage disequilibrium might explain the correlated functional status among segregating V segments, but an unknown experimental factor could not be excluded. When HLA alleles, especially DR and DQ, strongly co-occurred, attributing TCR associations to individual alleles was difficult. The cohort was sequenced for TCR beta chains only, and without alpha or paired-chain data the features that could be detected were limited. A cluster of highly shared sequence variants was judged likely to be a technical artifact of the sequencing pipeline. In vitro tests confirmed that a few of the cytomegalovirus-associated TCR beta chains recognize cytomegalovirus antigens. In a later analysis, HLA-associated TCR beta chains were found to be more clonally expanded and to have lower generation probabilities than equally common non-associated chains. Because the 87-base-pair reads could not distinguish some IMGT-functional V segments, including TRBV6-2 and TRBV6-3, those segments were excluded. In a later genetic analysis, fewer N-insertions in productive TCRs were reported among donors in an Asian-associated ancestry cluster than the approximately 630-donor mean. A later analysis found that most CMV-associated TCR beta chains appeared HLA-restricted, with HLA associations seemingly driven largely by CMV exposure. A later analysis reported that several top co-occurrence clusters appeared linked to parvovirus B19, influenza, CMV and Epstein-Barr virus. It was suggested by the authors that the approach could potentially be generalized to other disease states and immunological phenotypes. The study listed 150 to 200 TCR beta chains as associated with cytomegalovirus. A later analysis associated 16,951 TCR beta sequences with specific HLA alleles at a false discovery rate of 0.05. Most TCR sequences were observed very rarely across donors, whereas some public TCRs were present in many individuals. Presence/absence analyses assumed roughly uniform sequencing depth across donors, an assumption that may not hold. The classifier was reported to diagnose cytomegalovirus status with high specificity and sensitivity in both the original cohort and the validation cohort. In a later analysis, the rate of TCR association differed among HLA loci, with DRB1 alleles having the most associated TCRs and HLA-C alleles having the fewest. A further reported finding was that TCR beta sequences accurately predicted the HLA-A and HLA-B alleles for most subjects in the first cohort. In an earlier analysis of some 500 of the donors, most TCR beta V segments were observed in productive rearrangements about 90% or about 30% of the time, broadly matching IMGT annotations. An association between a missense DCLRE1C variant and V-gene and J-gene trimming of TCR beta chains was found in a later genetic analysis and replicated in an independent cohort. The only immune exposure information available for the cohort was CMV serostatus.

The germline V gene (reference sequence) supplies CDR1 GTSNPN and CDR2 SVGIG. V is clipped by 5 bases and J by 6 bases, and the sequence between their germline boundaries is 13 bases long. Taken from cysteine to phenylalanine, the CDR3 has 12 residues. Just CDR3 DNA is preserved here, 36 bases in frame from base 1. In regard to this clone: What this receptor recognizes is not known. No much larger clone is present one base from it, and per-base qualities are unavailable.

Receptors were amplified or captured by the immunoSEQ multiplex PCR assay. The multiplex PCR relied on a mix of 60 forward primers for TCR Vbeta segments and 13 reverse primers for TCR Jbeta segments. The CDR3 region of rearranged TCR beta genes was amplified from genomic DNA with a multiplex PCR assay. The amplified TCR beta libraries were sequenced on the Illumina HiSeq System as 87-base-pair reads. For the original study's pipeline: In a later analysis, some 80 million unique TCR beta chains were counted across the 666 repertoires, and roughly 11 million of these chains were shared by at least two donors. A nearest-neighbor algorithm error-corrected the raw reads and collapsed the reads into unique sequences, merging closely related sequences to remove PCR and sequencing errors. Alignment of CDR3 sequences to IMGT reference sequences was used to assign V, D and J gene segments. For a sequence to be retained, at least a six-nucleotide match to both a V gene segment and a J gene segment was required. A rearrangement counted as productive if the CDR3 had no stop codons and remained in frame with V and J, and every other rearrangement counted as non-productive. Following IMGT convention, CDR3 was defined as the stretch from the second conserved V-encoded cysteine to the conserved J-encoded phenylalanine. In an earlier analysis of roughly 610 of the donors, sequences lacking an unambiguous match to a single V gene segment were excluded. In an earlier analysis of 500 to 750 of the donors, V segments were called functional above 56.7% productive rearrangements and were called segregating when the between-donor standard deviation exceeded 5%. A statistical classification framework was built for diagnosing cytomegalovirus status from the catalog of TCR beta chain sequences. V and J gene assignment, in a later analysis, came from comparing TCR nucleotide sequences with IMGT/GENE-DB human TR gene sequences. A later analysis assigned CDR3 sequences and most-parsimonious VDJ recombination scenarios with the TCRdist pipeline. A later analysis defined each TCR beta chain by its CDR3 amino acid sequence plus V-gene family, and excluded reads lacking a unique V-gene family. In a later analysis, 550 to 650 highly shared, low-generation-probability nucleotide sequences were removed to address suspected cross-contamination and a sequencing artifact. For each public chain, a later analysis derived a clonal expansion index from normalized ranks of inferred template counts within each repertoire. In a later analysis, generation probabilities were computed using a VDJ recombination model fitted to out-of-frame rearrangements, and the results were checked against IGoR. In a later analysis, TCR-TCR, TCR-HLA and TCR-CMV co-occurrence was scored with hypergeometric tests, and a repertoire-size bias correction was applied to TCR pairs. False discovery rates were estimated in a later analysis by permuting HLA or CMV assignments 20 times. A later analysis grouped co-occurring TCRs with DBSCAN, adding TCRdist sequence similarity when clustering within HLA-allele-positive subsets. Repertoires with fewer than 30,000 or more than 120,000 public chains, plus five repertoires with anomalous nucleotide sharing, were excluded from co-occurrence clustering. TCRdb re-hosts the immuneACCESS table, in-frame sequences only. Its copies lack some clones; in the studies checked, an unresolved V gene accounts for under half of them, and the cause for the rest is not known. That table is the source of V, J and clone size, and D and trimming were worked out from the DNA. This sample is represented by roughly 150,000 clones; roughly three quarters of them were singletons. Jointly, the top ten make up approximately 3% of the sample.

The cohort consisted of approximately 690 healthy bone marrow donors. At the time of sampling, every cohort member was nominally healthy, though immune exposures that went unrecorded were likely present. The donor was CMV seronegative and belonged to the group of around 400 seronegative cohort members. Each donor provided a peripheral blood sample, and peripheral blood mononuclear cells were used for TCR beta sequencing. Genomic DNA extraction from the blood cell samples was performed with the Qiagen DNeasy Blood Extraction Kit. This sequence uses TRBV30 and TRBJ1-2, with a weak D call of TRBD1 (6 bases match). The clonotype was recovered from a male donor in good health and CMV-seronegative. The sequencing sample was made of PBMCs. The nucleotide sequence is given as TGTGCCTGGGACACAGGGTATAATGGCTACACCTTC. Its amino acids are CAWDTGYNGYTF.